The T cell receptor (beta chain) described here comes from a study of response to subunit inactivated influenza vaccine. Broader study findings: T cells newly recruited by each seasonal influenza vaccination are few, the authors suggested.

TCRdb redid the calling of the RT-PCR reads with MiXCR, one entry per CDR3 protein. Of about 240,000 distinct CDR3 sequences listed, 10% to 15% are singletons. The V end lost 1 base, the J end lost 5 bases, and 12 bases lay between the germline ends. The CDR3 extends over 15 amino acids. Germline CDR1 SGHVS, CDR2 FQNEAQ. As for this clonotype: No antigen is known for it.

The sequencing used non-naive T cells sorted from PBMCs, collected around 14 days before vaccination. This clonotype was sampled from a man aged 45-65 years who received an inactivated influenza vaccine. This chain uses TRBV7-8 with TRBJ2-1; D uncertain. The CDR3 nucleotides read TGTGCCAGCAGCTTAGACTCCCGCCCCCACAATGAGCAGTTCTTC. The encoded protein is CASSLDSRPHNEQFF.